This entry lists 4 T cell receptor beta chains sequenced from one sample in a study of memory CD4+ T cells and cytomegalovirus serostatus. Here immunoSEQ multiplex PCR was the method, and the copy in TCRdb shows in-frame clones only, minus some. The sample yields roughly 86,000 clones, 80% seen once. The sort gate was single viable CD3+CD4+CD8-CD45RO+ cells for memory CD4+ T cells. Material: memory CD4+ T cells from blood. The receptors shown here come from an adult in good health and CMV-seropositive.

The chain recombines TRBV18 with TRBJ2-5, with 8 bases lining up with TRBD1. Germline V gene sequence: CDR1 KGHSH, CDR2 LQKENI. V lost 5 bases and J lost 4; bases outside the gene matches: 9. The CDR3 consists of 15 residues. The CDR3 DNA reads TGTGCCAGCTCAACGGGACAGGCAGGCGTAGAGACCCAGTACTTC. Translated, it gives CASSTGQAGVETQYF.

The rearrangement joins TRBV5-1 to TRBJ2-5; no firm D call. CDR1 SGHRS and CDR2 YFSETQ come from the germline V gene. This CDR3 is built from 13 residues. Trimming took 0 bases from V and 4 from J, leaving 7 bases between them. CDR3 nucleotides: TGCGCCAGCAGCTTGGTTTTGGCAGAGACCCAGTACTTC. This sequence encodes CASSLVLAETQYF.

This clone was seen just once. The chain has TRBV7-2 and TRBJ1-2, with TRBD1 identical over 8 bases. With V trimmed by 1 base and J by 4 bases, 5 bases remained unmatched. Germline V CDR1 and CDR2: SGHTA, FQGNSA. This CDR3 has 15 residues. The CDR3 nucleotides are TGTGCCAGCAGCTTAGTGACGGGACAGGCCTATGGCTACACCTTC. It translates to CASSLVTGQAYGYTF. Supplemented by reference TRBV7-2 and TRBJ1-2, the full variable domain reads GAGVSQSPSNKVTEKGKDVELRCDPISGHTALYWYRQSLGQGLEFLIYFQGNSAPDKSGLPSDRFSAERTGGSVSTLTIQRTQQEDSAVYLCASSLVTGQAYGYTFGSGTRLTVV.

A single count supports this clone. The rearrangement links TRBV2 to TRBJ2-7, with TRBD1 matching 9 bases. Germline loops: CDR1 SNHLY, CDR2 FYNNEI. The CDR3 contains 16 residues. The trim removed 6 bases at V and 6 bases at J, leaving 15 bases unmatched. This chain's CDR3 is CASSGPSSTGGGEQYF. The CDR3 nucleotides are TGTGCCAGCAGCGGCCCGTCGAGCACAGGGGGCGGCGAGCAGTACTTC.